The clone carrying this T cell receptor beta chain has a handful of counts. Its antigen is not identified. The authors sorted CD4+ naive, central memory, regulatory and stem cell-like memory cells via CD45RO/CCR7/CD25/CD127/CD95/CD27. These data originate in a study of beta chain features in type 1 diabetes. Study-level points and caveats: PCR might pick shorter templates more often, in the same way for patients and controls. When VDJ junctions were examined, type 1 diabetes patients showed fewer insertions and more deletions.

Reverse transcribing all isolated RNA meant expressed TCRB transcripts were sequenced. About 4 million reads per sample were averaged for naive, central memory and regulatory samples. Assay: immunoSEQ multiplex PCR; the TCRdb copy retains only in-frame clones and omits some. The sample comprises 350,000 to 400,000 clones, more than 12% of which are singletons, and 0.019% rests with the top ten. This CDR3 region has 13 residues. The V end lost 5 bases, the J end lost 5 bases, and 10 bases lay between the germline ends. The germline V gene encodes CDR1 MDHEN and CDR2 SYDVKM. This sequence joins TRBV28 and TRBJ1-5; tentative D call: TRBD1 (5 bases). This clonotype was obtained from a woman between 18 and 29 years old in good health. Specimen: naive CD4+ T cells from blood. The CDR3 spells CASSLRGYQPQHF. The CDR3 coding sequence is TGTGCCAGCAGTCTCCGGGGGTATCAGCCCCAGCATTTT.